This entry features one T cell receptor (beta chain) sequence. The antigen is unknown. This entry comes from a study of identifying expanded T cells in peripheral blood. Healthy donors had no documented immune events, such as infections, while sampled. The data were produced by immunoSEQ multiplex PCR, yet TCRdb's version contains in-frame clones alone and is incomplete. The data contain 70,000 to 100,000 clones, roughly 90% of them singletons. Study outcomes and limitations: Differentially abundant clones: 1 to 1.5 between replicates, about 15 at around 2 weeks, 18 to 20 at four. Variance in clone template counts between approximately two-week samples significantly increased with total template count across all healthy donors.

Sequencing input: blood. The source is a person aged 18 to 70 in good health.

The CDR3 spells CASSRLGGQGKDTQYF. In DNA form, the CDR3 reads TGTGCCAGCTCTCGCTTGGGGGGACAGGGCAAAGATACGCAGTATTTT. The chain links TRBV18 to TRBJ2-3; 9 nucleotides align to TRBD1. V trimming: 6 bases; J trimming: 5 bases; junction bases outside the gene matches: 12. CDR3 length: 16 amino acids. Germline CDR1 is KGHSH and CDR2 is LQKENI.